This TCR beta chain came from a study of blood T cell repertoires in COVID-19. Study context: Sites in the United States, Italy and Spain provided acute and convalescent COVID-19 samples.

CDR3 length equals 14 residues. Germline CDR1 is LNHDA and CDR2 is SQIVND (reference sequence). The V and J ends lost 3 bases and 9 bases, in that order; junction bases with no gene match: 7. Authors' methods: Amplification of reference gene primers provided the estimated nucleated cell counts. Produced via immunoSEQ multiplex PCR; TCRdb's table is partial and in-frame only. D and trimming come from the DNA, and the V and J calls and clone size come from that table. The table shows more than 300,000 clones, with around 89% occurring only once. Sequencing input: peripheral blood. The chain combines TRBV19 with TRBJ1-5, with 8 bases lining up with TRBD1. This TCR was recovered from a man younger than 30 who had recovered from COVID-19. The CDR3 region is CASSIGQGAGPQHF. The CDR3 nucleotides read TGTGCCAGTAGTATCGGACAGGGAGCGGGGCCCCAGCATTTT. Filled out from reference TRBV19 and TRBJ1-5, the complete variable domain reads DGGITQSPKYLFRKEGQNVTLSCEQNLNHDAMYWYRQDPGQGLRLIYYSQIVNDFQKGDIAEGYSVSREKKESFPLTVTSAQKNPTAFYLCASSIGQGAGPQHFGDGTRLSIL.